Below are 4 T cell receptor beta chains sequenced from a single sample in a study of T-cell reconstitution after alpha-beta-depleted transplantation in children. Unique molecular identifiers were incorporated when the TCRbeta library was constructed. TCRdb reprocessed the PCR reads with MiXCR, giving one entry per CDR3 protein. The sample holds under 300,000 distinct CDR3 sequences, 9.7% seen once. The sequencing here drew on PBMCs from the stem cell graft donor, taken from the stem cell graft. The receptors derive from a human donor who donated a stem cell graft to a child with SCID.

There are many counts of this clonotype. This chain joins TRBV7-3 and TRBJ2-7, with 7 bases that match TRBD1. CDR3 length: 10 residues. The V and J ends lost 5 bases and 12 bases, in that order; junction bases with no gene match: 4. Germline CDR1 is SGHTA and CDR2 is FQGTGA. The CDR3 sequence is CASSPTGLYF. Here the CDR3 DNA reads TGTGCCAGCAGCCCGACAGGGTTGTACTTC.

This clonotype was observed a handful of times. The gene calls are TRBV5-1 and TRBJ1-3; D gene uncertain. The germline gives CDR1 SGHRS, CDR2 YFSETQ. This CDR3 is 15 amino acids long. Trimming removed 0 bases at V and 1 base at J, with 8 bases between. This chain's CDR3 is CASSLDTASGNTIYF. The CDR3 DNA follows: TGCGCCAGCAGCTTGGACACGGCTTCTGGAAACACCATATATTTT.

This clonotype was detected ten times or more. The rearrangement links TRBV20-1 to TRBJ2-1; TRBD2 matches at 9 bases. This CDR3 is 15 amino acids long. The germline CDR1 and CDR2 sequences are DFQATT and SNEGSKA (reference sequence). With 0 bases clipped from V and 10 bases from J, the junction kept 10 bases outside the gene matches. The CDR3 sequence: CSARDLLAGRTEQFF. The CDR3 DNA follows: TGCAGTGCTAGAGATCTGCTAGCGGGGAGGACCGAGCAGTTCTTC.

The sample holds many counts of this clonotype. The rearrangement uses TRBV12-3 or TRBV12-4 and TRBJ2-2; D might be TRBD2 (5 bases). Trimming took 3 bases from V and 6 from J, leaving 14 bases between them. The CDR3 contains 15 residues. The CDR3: CASSFAGVDAGELFF. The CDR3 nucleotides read TGTGCCAGCAGTTTTGCGGGTGTGGATGCCGGGGAGCTGTTTTTT.